The 14 T cell receptor beta chains presented below share a single source sample, sequenced in a study of cytomegalovirus exposure and HLA in healthy donors. Amplification used 60 Vbeta primers and 13 Jbeta primers. This table comes from immunoSEQ multiplex PCR, and its TCRdb copy is limited to in-frame clones, with some not included. The sample consists of around 98,000 clones, 55% to 75% of them appearing once. Specimen: PBMCs. The receptors come from a man aged 50-59 years in good health and CMV-seronegative.

This clone was counted a few times. The V gene is TRBV5-1, the J gene TRBJ2-2, with D perhaps matching TRBD1 (6 bases). V shed 4 bases and J shed 7 bases, with 17 bases lying between them. The CDR3 has 15 amino acids. Germline-derived CDR1 and CDR2 are SGHRS and YFSETQ. The CDR3 loop is CASSQQTGRVGELFF. In DNA, the CDR3 is TGCGCCAGCAGCCAACAGACAGGTCGGGTCGGGGAGCTGTTTTTT.

V and J are TRBV10-3 and TRBJ2-7; possibly TRBD1 for D (6 bases). CDR3 length: 15 residues. Germline V gives CDR1 ENHRY, CDR2 SYGVKD. V lost 3 bases and J lost 4, with 16 bases in between. The CDR3 DNA reads as TGTGCCATCAGTGACGGCTTGACAGGAGGATACGAGCAGTACTTC. Protein product: CAISDGLTGGYEQYF.

Only a few counts were recorded for this clone. The chain uses TRBV28 and TRBJ1-4; no clear D. V was pared by 2 bases and J by 8 bases, with 9 bases between. The germline gives CDR1 MDHEN, CDR2 SYDVKM. The CDR3 is made up of 13 amino acids. CDR3 sequence (DNA): TGTGCCAGCAGTTTAAACGGGGAGGAAAAACTGTTTTTT. Translating it yields CASSLNGEEKLFF. Filled out from reference TRBV28 and TRBJ1-4, the complete variable domain reads DVKVTQSSRYLVKRTGEKVFLECVQDMDHENMFWYRQDPGLGLRLIYFSYDVKMKEKGDIPEGYSVSREKKERFSLILESASTNQTSMYLCASSLNGEEKLFFGSGTQLSVL.

On this clone itself: The same CDR3 can be traced to other DNA sequences in this sample. The chain uses TRBV9 and TRBJ2-3, with D perhaps TRBD1 (5 bases). The CDR3 spans 15 residues. CDR1 and CDR2 (germline): SGDLS, YYNGEE. Trimming removed 0 bases at V and 0 bases at J, with 8 bases between. The CDR3: CASSVGGGSTDTQYF. The CDR3 DNA reads as TGTGCCAGCAGCGTAGGGGGCGGAAGCACAGATACGCAGTATTTT.

The CDR3 loop is CASSPGGTGQTGELFF. In DNA form, the CDR3 reads TGTGCCAGCAGCCCGGGCGGGACAGGGCAAACCGGGGAGCTGTTTTTT. The chain joins TRBV5-4 to TRBJ2-2; 9 bases map to TRBD1. V gave up 4 bases and J gave up 5 bases; unmatched junction bases: 9. Germline lookup yields CDR1 SGHNT and CDR2 YYREEE (reference sequence). The CDR3 sequence is 16 residues long.

The V and J genes are TRBV5-4 and TRBJ1-1; weak D call: TRBD1 (6 bases). There are 15 residues in the CDR3. Trimming pared 0 bases from V and 1 base from J, leaving 10 bases between. Germline assignment: CDR1 SGHNT and CDR2 YYREEE (reference sequence). The CDR3 sequence: CASSLAETGNTEAFF. The CDR3 DNA reads as TGTGCCAGCAGCTTGGCCGAGACAGGGAACACTGAAGCTTTCTTT.

The rearrangement joins TRBV19 to TRBJ2-1, with 10 bases fitting TRBD2. V was pared by 7 bases and J by 4 bases, with 16 bases of the junction left unmatched. This CDR3 region has 18 residues. Germline assignment: CDR1 LNHDA and CDR2 SQIVND (reference sequence). CDR3 amino acids: CASTTSFSSGGRYNEQFF. The CDR3 DNA reads as TGTGCCAGTACTACCTCCTTCTCTAGCGGGGGCCGTTACAATGAGCAGTTCTTC.

The V and J genes are TRBV7-9 and TRBJ2-2, with 16 bases that match TRBD2. With V trimmed by 5 bases and J by 4 bases, 7 bases remained unmatched. The CDR3 is 18 residues long. Per germline, CDR1 SEHNR and CDR2 FQNEAQ (reference sequence). DNA for the CDR3: TGTGCCAGCAGCGATACCGGGACTAGCGGGAGGGCCACCGGGGAGCTGTTTTTT. Amino acid sequence: CASSDTGTSGRATGELFF.

The chain links TRBV28 to TRBJ1-5; maybe TRBD1 (6 bases). The CDR3 loop spans 14 amino acids. The germline gives CDR1 MDHEN, CDR2 SYDVKM. V dropped 6 bases and J dropped 9 bases, with 18 bases sitting between them. CDR3 loop: CASSPGVSSRPQHF. The DNA of the CDR3 is TGTGCCAGCAGCCCAGGGGTGTCCTCACGGCCCCAGCATTTT.

This sequence joins TRBV5-1 and TRBJ2-3; TRBD1 matches at 8 bases. The CDR3 spans 15 residues. J was trimmed by 3 bases and V by 2 bases; bases with no gene match: 5. The germline gives CDR1 SGHRS, CDR2 YFSETQ. CDR3 residues: CASSFYQGATDTQYF. The CDR3, as DNA: TGCGCCAGCAGCTTCTACCAGGGGGCTACAGATACGCAGTATTTT.

This clone has just a few counts. V gene TRBV6-5 combines with J gene TRBJ1-4; 9 nucleotides agree with TRBD1. CDR1 is MNHEY and CDR2 is SVGAGI in the germline V gene. The CDR3 is made up of 15 amino acids. Trimming took 5 bases from V and 9 from J; bases not matched to a gene: 10. CDR3 residues: CASSPPGQGVQKLFF. In DNA, the CDR3 is TGTGCCAGCAGTCCGCCGGGACAGGGAGTGCAAAAACTGTTTTTT.

This clone came up once. The chain combines TRBV15 with TRBJ2-2, with D perhaps matching TRBD2 (6 bases). Trimming removed 6 bases at V and 6 bases at J, with 11 bases between. The V gene's germline CDR1 is LNHNV and CDR2 YYDKDF (reference sequence). This CDR3 region has 13 residues. The CDR3: CATRQPGAGELFF. The CDR3 nucleotides read TGTGCCACCAGACAGCCGGGGGCCGGGGAGCTGTTTTTT.

V gene TRBV5-1 combines with J gene TRBJ1-2, with TRBD1 identical over 7 bases. J was trimmed by 6 bases and V by 4 bases; bases with no gene match: 9. The germline CDR1 and CDR2 sequences are SGHRS and YFSETQ. The CDR3 has 14 amino acids. DNA of the CDR3: TGCGCCAGCAGCATAGACAGGGAAAGGCATGGCTACACCTTC. As protein: CASSIDRERHGYTF.

This sequence joins TRBV19 and TRBJ1-3; D is ambiguous. The CDR3 is 15 residues long. Between the trimmed V and J ends, which lost 3 bases and 2 bases, there was a span of 11 bases. Per the germline V gene, CDR1 is LNHDA and CDR2 is SQIVND (reference sequence). CDR3 bases: TGTGCCAGTAGTATCCGCGGTACCCCTGGAAACACCATATATTTT. It encodes CASSIRGTPGNTIYF.